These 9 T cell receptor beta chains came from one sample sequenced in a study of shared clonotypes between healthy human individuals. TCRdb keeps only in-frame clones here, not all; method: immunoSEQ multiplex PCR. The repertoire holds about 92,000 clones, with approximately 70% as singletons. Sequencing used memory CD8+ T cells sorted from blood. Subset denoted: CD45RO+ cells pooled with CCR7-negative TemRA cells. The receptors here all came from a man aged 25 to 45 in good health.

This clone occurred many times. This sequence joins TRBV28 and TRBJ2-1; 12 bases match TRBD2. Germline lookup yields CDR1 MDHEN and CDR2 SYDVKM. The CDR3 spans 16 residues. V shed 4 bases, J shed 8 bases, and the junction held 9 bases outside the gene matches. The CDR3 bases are TGTGCCAGCAGTTCCCCCGGACTAGCGGGAAAGTATGAGCAGTTCTTC. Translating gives CASSSPGLAGKYEQFF. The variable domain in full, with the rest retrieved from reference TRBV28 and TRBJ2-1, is DVKVTQSSRYLVKRTGEKVFLECVQDMDHENMFWYRQDPGLGLRLIYFSYDVKMKEKGDIPEGYSVSREKKERFSLILESASTNQTSMYLCASSSPGLAGKYEQFFGPGTRLTVL.

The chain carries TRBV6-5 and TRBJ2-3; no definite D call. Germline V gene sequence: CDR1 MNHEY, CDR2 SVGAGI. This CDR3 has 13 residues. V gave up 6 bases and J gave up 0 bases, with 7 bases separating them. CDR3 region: CASRPRSTDTQYF. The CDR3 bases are TGTGCCAGCAGACCCCGAAGCACAGATACGCAGTATTTT.

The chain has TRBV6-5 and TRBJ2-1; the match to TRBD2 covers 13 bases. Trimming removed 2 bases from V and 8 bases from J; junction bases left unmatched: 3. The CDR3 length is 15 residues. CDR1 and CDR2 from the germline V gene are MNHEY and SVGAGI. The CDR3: CASSYRLAGGHEQFF. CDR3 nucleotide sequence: TGTGCCAGCAGTTACCGACTAGCGGGAGGTCATGAGCAGTTCTTC.

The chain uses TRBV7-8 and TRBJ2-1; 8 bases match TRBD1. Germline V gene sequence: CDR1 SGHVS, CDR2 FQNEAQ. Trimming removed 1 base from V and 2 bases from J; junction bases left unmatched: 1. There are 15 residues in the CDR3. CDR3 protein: CASSLGTGPYNEQFF. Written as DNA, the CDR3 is TGTGCCAGCAGCTTAGGGACAGGGCCCTACAATGAGCAGTTCTTC.

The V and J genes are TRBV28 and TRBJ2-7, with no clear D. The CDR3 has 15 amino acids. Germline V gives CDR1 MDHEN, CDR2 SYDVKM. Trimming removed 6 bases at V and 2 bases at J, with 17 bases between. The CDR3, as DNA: TGTGCCAGCAGCCCGTCCACGACTGCACCCTACGAGCAGTACTTC. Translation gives CASSPSTTAPYEQYF.

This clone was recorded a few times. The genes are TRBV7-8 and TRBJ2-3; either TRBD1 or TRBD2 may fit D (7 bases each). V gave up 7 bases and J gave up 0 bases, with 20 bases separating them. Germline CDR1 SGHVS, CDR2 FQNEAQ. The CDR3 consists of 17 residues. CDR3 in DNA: TGTGCCAGCATCAGGGGGGGCGGGAGCCATAGCACAGATACGCAGTATTTT. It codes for CASIRGGGSHSTDTQYF.

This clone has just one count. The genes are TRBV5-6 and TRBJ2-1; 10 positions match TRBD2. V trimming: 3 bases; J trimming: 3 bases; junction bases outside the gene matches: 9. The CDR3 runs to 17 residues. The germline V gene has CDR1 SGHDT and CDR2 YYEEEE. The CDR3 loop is CASSSSTSGANYNEQFF. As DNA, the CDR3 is TGTGCCAGCAGCTCATCTACTAGCGGGGCAAACTACAATGAGCAGTTCTTC.

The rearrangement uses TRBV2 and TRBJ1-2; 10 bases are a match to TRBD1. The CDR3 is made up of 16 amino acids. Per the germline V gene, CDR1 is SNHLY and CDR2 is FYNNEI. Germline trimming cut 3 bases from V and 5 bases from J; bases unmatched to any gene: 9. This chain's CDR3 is CASSEKTGGMGYGYTF. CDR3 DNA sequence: TGTGCCAGCAGTGAGAAGACAGGGGGCATGGGATATGGCTACACCTTC.

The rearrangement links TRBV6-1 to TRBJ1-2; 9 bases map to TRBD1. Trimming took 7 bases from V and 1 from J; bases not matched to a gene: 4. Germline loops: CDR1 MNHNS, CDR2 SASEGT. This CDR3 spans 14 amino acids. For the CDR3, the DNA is TGTGCCAGCATAGGGACAGGGTATAACTATGGCTACACCTTC. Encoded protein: CASIGTGYNYGYTF.